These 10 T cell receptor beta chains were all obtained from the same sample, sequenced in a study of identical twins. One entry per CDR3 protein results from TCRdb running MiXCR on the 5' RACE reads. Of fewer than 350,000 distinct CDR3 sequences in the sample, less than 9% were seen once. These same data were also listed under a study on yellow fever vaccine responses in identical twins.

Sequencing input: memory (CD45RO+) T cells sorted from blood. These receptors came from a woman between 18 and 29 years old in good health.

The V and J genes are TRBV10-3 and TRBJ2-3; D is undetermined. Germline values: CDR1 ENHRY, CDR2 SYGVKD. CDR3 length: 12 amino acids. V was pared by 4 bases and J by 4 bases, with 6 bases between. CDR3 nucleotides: TGTGCCATCAGTGGTTCAGCAGATACGCAGTATTTT. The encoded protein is CAISGSADTQYF.

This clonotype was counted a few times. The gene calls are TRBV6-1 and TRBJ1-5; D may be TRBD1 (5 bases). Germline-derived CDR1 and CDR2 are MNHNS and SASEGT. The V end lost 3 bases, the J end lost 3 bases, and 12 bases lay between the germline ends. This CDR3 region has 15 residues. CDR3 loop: CASSDIGRVNQPQHF. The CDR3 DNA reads TGTGCCAGCAGTGATATTGGCAGGGTCAATCAGCCCCAGCATTTT.

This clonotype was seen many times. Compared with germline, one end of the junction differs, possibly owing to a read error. The CDR3 nucleotides are TGTGCCAGCAGCTTAGGACAACTTAACACTGAAGCTTTCTTT. Protein: CASSLGQLNTEAFF. The chain is built from TRBV12-3 or TRBV12-4 and TRBJ1-1; maybe TRBD1 (5 bases). The CDR3 is 14 amino acids.

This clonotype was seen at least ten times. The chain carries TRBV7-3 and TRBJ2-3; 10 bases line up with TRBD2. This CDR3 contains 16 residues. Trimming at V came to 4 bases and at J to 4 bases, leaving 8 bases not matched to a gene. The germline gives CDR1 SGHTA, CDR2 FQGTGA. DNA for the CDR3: TGTGCCAGCAGCTCCACCGGGACTAGCGTCGCAGATACGCAGTATTTT. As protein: CASSSTGTSVADTQYF.

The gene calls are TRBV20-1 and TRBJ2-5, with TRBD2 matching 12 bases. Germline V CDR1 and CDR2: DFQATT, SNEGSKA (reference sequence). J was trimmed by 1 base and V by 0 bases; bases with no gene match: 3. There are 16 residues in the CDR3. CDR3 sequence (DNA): TGCAGTGCTAGAGAAGGGACTAGCGGGCGCCAAGAGACCCAGTACTTC. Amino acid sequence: CSAREGTSGRQETQYF.

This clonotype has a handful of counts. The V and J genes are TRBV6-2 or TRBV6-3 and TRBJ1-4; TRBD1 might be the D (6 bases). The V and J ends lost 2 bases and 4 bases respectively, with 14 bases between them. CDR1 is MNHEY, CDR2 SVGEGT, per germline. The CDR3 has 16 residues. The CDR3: CASSYPRQALNEKLFF. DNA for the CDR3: TGTGCCAGCAGTTACCCGAGACAGGCCCTTAATGAAAAACTGTTTTTT.

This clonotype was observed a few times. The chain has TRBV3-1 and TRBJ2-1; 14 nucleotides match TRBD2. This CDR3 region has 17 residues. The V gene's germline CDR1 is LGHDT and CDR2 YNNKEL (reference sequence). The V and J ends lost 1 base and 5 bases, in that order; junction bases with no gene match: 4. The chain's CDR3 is CASSQAPGLAGDNEQFF. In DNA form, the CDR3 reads TGTGCCAGCAGCCAAGCGCCGGGACTAGCGGGAGACAATGAGCAGTTCTTC.

The CDR3 is CASSPDGVSGANVLTF. The CDR3, as DNA: TGCGCCAGCAGCCCCGACGGGGTTTCTGGGGCCAACGTCCTGACTTTC. The V and J genes are TRBV5-1 and TRBJ2-6, with TRBD2 as a possible D gene (5 bases). The CDR3 spans 16 residues. Germline V lookup: CDR1 SGHRS, CDR2 YFSETQ. V was trimmed by 4 bases and J by 1 base, leaving 12 bases between them.

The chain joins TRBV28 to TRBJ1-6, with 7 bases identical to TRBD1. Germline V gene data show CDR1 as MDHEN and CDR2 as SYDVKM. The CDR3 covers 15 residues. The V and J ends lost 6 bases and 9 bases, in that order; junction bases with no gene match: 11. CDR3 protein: CASSRTGEEASPLHF. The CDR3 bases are TGTGCCAGCAGCCGCACAGGGGAGGAGGCTTCACCCCTCCACTTT. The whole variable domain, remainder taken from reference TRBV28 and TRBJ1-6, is DVKVTQSSRYLVKRTGEKVFLECVQDMDHENMFWYRQDPGLGLRLIYFSYDVKMKEKGDIPEGYSVSREKKERFSLILESASTNQTSMYLCASSRTGEEASPLHFGNGTRLTVT.

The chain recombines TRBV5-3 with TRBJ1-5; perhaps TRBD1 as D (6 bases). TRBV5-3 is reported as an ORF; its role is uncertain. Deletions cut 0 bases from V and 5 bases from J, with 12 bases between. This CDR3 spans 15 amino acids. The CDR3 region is CARSLEDSYYQPQHF. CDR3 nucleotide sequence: TGTGCCAGAAGCTTGGAGGACAGCTACTATCAGCCCCAGCATTTT.